The 14 T cell receptor beta chains below all came from one sample that was sequenced in a study of T cell responses to AZD1222 COVID-19 vaccine. TCRdb's table, derived via immunoSEQ multiplex PCR, lists solely in-frame clones and lacks some. Among 120,000 to 150,000 clones listed, 91% were seen once. The sequences come from peripheral blood, collected on day 0 of AZD1222 vaccination. The receptors shown here come from an adult in good health.

This clone was detected only a few times. This chain links TRBV7-8 with TRBJ1-4; unclear D gene. The CDR3 is 13 residues long. V lost 2 bases to trimming and J lost 8 bases, with 9 bases between them. Germline CDR1 reads SGHVS; CDR2 reads FQNEAQ. The CDR3 protein is CASSLPGREKLFF. The DNA for the CDR3 is TGTGCCAGCAGCTTACCGGGGAGGGAAAAACTGTTTTTT.

The V gene is TRBV5-1, the J gene TRBJ1-3; D remains unclear. CDR3 length: 16 residues. The ends were cut back, 0 bases at V and 4 bases at J, with 14 bases in the middle. The germline V gene encodes CDR1 SGHRS and CDR2 YFSETQ. The CDR3 region has the DNA TGCGCCAGCAGCTTGGGTGGAGCGGGCAACGGAAACACCATATATTTT. It specifies CASSLGGAGNGNTIYF.

The chain is built from TRBV7-2 and TRBJ1-5; 7 bases line up with TRBD1. Per germline, CDR1 SGHTA and CDR2 FQGNSA. The J segment lost 4 bases and the V segment lost 10 bases, leaving 13 bases of the junction unmatched. The CDR3 is 15 amino acids. As DNA, the CDR3 is TGTGCCACGAAGAGAGGGGACAGAGAGAATCAGCCCCAGCATTTT. Its protein is CATKRGDRENQPQHF.

J is TRBJ1-4 and V is TRBV3-1 (or the pseudogene TRBV3-2); D might be TRBD1 (5 bases). This CDR3 is built from 15 residues. V was pared by 1 base and J by 5 bases, with 11 bases between. Germline assignment: CDR1 LGHDT and CDR2 YNNKEL (reference sequence). The CDR3 nucleotides read TGTGCCAGCAGCCAAGGGGGGACGGCAAATGAAAAACTGTTTTTT. It is translated as CASSQGGTANEKLFF.

V and J are TRBV10-3 and TRBJ1-6; 7 bases map to TRBD1. V trimming: 10 bases; J trimming: 9 bases; junction bases outside the gene matches: 9. The CDR3 is made up of 13 amino acids. CDR1 is ENHRY and CDR2 is SYGVKD in the germline V gene. In DNA form, the CDR3 reads TGTGCCACCCTAACAGGGGATGGTTCACCCCTCCACTTT. Translation: CATLTGDGSPLHF.

This chain connects TRBV27 to TRBJ1-4; D possibly corresponds to TRBD1 (6 bases). The CDR3 spans 16 residues. V lost 6 bases and J 3 bases, leaving 17 bases between the germline ends. The germline gives CDR1 MNHEY, CDR2 SMNVEV (reference sequence). CDR3 coding DNA: TGTGCCAGCAGGTCCCTGTTTCGGACAGCTAATGAAAAACTGTTTTTT. It encodes CASRSLFRTANEKLFF. The whole variable domain, remainder taken from reference TRBV27 and TRBJ1-4, is EAQVTQNPRYLITVTGKKLTVTCSQNMNHEYMSWYRQDPGLGLRQIYYSMNVEVTDKGDVPEGYKVSRKEKRNFPLILESPSPNQTSLYFCASRSLFRTANEKLFFGSGTQLSVL.

The chain is built from TRBV11-1 and TRBJ2-3, with a tentative D call TRBD2 (5 bases). The germline CDR1 and CDR2 sequences are SGHAT and FQDESV (reference sequence). The CDR3 sequence is 13 residues long. Trimming removed 5 bases at V and 5 bases at J, with 11 bases between. CDR3 sequence (DNA): TGTGCCAGCAGCCTGGGAGTTGGAGATACGCAGTATTTT. Translation: CASSLGVGDTQYF.

V usage is TRBV19 and J usage is TRBJ1-1, with D unclear. This CDR3 is 12 amino acids long. Trimming took 5 bases from V and 4 from J, leaving 8 bases between them. CDR1 is LNHDA and CDR2 is SQIVND in the germline V gene (reference sequence). This CDR3 is CASSSLATEAFF. The DNA of the CDR3 is TGTGCCAGTAGTTCCCTAGCCACTGAAGCTTTCTTT. Full variable domain (outside the CDR3, taken from reference TRBV19 and TRBJ1-1): DGGITQSPKYLFRKEGQNVTLSCEQNLNHDAMYWYRQDPGQGLRLIYYSQIVNDFQKGDIAEGYSVSREKKESFPLTVTSAQKNPTAFYLCASSSLATEAFFGQGTRLTVV.

The gene calls are TRBV13 and TRBJ1-1; 8 bases fit TRBD1. The germline gives CDR1 PRHDT, CDR2 FYEKMQ (reference sequence). The CDR3 runs to 18 residues. V was clipped by 2 bases and J by 1 base; unmatched bases: 12. In nucleotides, the CDR3 is TGTGCCAGCAGCTTACTAACCTCTTGGACAGGGACGAACACTGAAGCTTTCTTT. The encoded protein is CASSLLTSWTGTNTEAFF. The whole variable domain, filled in from reference TRBV13 and TRBJ1-1, reads AAGVIQSPRHLIKEKRETATLKCYPIPRHDTVYWYQQGPGQDPQFLISFYEKMQSDKGSIPDRFSAQQFSDYHSELNMSSLELGDSALYFCASSLLTSWTGTNTEAFFGQGTRLTVV.

The gene calls are TRBV14 and TRBJ2-5, with no clear D. This CDR3 is built from 12 residues. The V end lost 1 base, the J end lost 4 bases, and 4 bases lay between the germline ends. Germline V lookup: CDR1 SGHDN, CDR2 FVKESK. In DNA, the CDR3 is TGTGCCAGCAGCCAAGTACGAGAGACCCAGTACTTC. Amino acid sequence: CASSQVRETQYF.

This chain joins TRBV19 and TRBJ1-2; D call uncertain. This CDR3 has 13 amino acids. Between the trimmed V and J ends, which lost 2 bases and 4 bases, there was a span of 8 bases. Germline V CDR1 and CDR2: LNHDA, SQIVND (reference sequence). This CDR3 is CASSIRNTYGYTF. The CDR3 DNA follows: TGTGCCAGTAGTATACGGAATACCTATGGCTACACCTTC.

This sequence joins TRBV19 and TRBJ1-1, with D possibly being TRBD1 (6 bases). CDR1 is LNHDA and CDR2 is SQIVND in the germline V gene (reference sequence). V gave up 3 bases and J gave up 0 bases, with 14 bases separating them. The CDR3 has 16 amino acids. The CDR3: CASSIAPTGVNTEAFF. CDR3 sequence (DNA): TGTGCCAGTAGTATCGCACCGACAGGAGTGAACACTGAAGCTTTCTTT.

This clone was counted once. V usage is TRBV10-2 and J usage is TRBJ1-4, with D unresolved. The CDR3 spans 12 residues. The V gene lost 6 bases and the J gene lost 8 bases, with 10 bases spanning the gap. The germline CDR1 and CDR2 sequences are WSHSY and SAAADI. The CDR3 DNA is TGCGCCAGCAGCCAAAGTTACGAAAAACTGTTTTTT. This encodes CASSQSYEKLFF.

CDR3 in DNA: TGCGCCAGCAGCGTGGACTACGGTGAGCAGTTCTTC. This sequence encodes CASSVDYGEQFF. The V call is TRBV5-1, the J call TRBJ2-1; D might be TRBD2 (6 bases). This CDR3 is 12 amino acids long. V was trimmed by 4 bases and J by 9 bases, leaving 11 bases between them. Germline V gene data show CDR1 as SGHRS and CDR2 as YFSETQ.